The source of this TCR beta chain is a study of a mutant IDH1 vaccine in newly diagnosed glioma. On the study more broadly: Most had both radiotherapy and temozolomide beforehand; others had only one.

The time point here: week 47, end of study. The investigators gave 300 ug of mutant IDH1 20-mer peptide in each vaccine dose, together with topical imiquimod. Vaccination of patients was performed eight times, in weeks 1, 3, 5, 7, 11, 15, 19 and 23. CDR3 length equals 15 residues. The germline V gene has CDR1 MNHGY and CDR2 SVAAGI. Trimming at V came to 3 bases and at J to 1 base, leaving 5 bases not matched to a gene. Sequencing used immunoSEQ multiplex PCR; TCRdb keeps in-frame clones, though not all of them. This sample has over 50,000 clones, with 70% to 85% found just once. As regards this clone: Its cognate antigen is unknown.

This clonotype was obtained from a woman in her thirties or forties with glioma. Some clones in this sample may be carry-over from other donors' samples. V gene TRBV6-9 combines with J gene TRBJ1-1; 7 positions agree with TRBD1. This sample comprised PBMCs, obtained from a glioma patient whose treatment included an IDH1 peptide vaccine. CDR3 DNA sequence: TGTGCCAGCAGTTACCCTACAGGGGAGAACACTGAAGCTTTCTTT. It yields the protein CASSYPTGENTEAFF.